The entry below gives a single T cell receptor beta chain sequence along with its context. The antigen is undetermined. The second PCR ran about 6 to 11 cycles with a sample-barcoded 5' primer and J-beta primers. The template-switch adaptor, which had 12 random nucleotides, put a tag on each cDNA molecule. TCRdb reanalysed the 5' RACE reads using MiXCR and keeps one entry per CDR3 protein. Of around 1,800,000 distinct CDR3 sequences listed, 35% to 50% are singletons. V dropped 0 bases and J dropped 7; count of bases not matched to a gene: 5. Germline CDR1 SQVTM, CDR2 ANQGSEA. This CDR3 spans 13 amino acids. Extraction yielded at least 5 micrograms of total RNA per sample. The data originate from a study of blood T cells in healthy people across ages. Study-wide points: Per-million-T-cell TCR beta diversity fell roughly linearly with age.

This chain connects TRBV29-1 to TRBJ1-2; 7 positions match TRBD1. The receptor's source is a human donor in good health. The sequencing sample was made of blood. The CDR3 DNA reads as TGCAGCGTTGAAGAGGCAGGGGGTAGTGGCTACACCTTC. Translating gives CSVEEAGGSGYTF. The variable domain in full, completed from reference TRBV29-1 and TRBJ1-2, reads SAVISQKPSRDICQRGTSLTIQCQVDSQVTMMFWYRQQPGQSLTLIATANQGSEATYESGFVIDKFPISRPNLTFSTLTVSNMSPEDSSIYLCSVEEAGGSGYTFGSGTRLTVV.